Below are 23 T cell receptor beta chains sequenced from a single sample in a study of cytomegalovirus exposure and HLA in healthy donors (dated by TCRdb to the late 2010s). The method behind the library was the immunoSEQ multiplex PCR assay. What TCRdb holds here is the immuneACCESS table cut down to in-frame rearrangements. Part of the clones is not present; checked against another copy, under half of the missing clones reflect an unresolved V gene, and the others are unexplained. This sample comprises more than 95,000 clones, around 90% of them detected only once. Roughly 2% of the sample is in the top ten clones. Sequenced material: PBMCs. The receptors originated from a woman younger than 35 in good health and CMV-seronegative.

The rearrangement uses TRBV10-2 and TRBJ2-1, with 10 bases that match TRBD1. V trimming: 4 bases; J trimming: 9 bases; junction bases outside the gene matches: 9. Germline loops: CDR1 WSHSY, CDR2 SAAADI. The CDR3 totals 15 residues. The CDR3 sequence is CASSGLTGGAAEQFF. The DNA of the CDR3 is TGCGCCAGCAGTGGGCTGACAGGGGGCGCGGCTGAGCAGTTCTTC.

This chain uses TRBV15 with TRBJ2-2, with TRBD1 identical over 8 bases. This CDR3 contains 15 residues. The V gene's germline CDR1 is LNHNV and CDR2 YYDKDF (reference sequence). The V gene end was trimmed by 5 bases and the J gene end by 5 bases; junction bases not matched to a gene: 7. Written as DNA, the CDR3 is TGTGCCACCAGCGGAACAGGGGGAAAAACCGGGGAGCTGTTTTTT. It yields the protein CATSGTGGKTGELFF.

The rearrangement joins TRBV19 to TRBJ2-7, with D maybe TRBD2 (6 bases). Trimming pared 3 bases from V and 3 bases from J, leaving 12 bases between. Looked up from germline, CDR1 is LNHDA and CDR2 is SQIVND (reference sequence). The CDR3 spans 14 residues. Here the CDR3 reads CASSIGTQVYEQYF. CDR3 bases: TGTGCCAGTAGTATCGGGACTCAAGTCTACGAGCAGTACTTC. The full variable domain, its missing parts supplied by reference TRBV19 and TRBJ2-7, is DGGITQSPKYLFRKEGQNVTLSCEQNLNHDAMYWYRQDPGQGLRLIYYSQIVNDFQKGDIAEGYSVSREKKESFPLTVTSAQKNPTAFYLCASSIGTQVYEQYFGPGTRLTVT.

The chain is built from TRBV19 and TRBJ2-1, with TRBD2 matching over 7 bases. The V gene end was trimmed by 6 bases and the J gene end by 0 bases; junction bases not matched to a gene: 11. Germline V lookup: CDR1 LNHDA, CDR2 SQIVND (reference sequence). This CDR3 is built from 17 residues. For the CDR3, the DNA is TGTGCCAGTAGGGGGAGGGAGCTCGGGAGCTCCTACAATGAGCAGTTCTTC. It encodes CASRGRELGSSYNEQFF.

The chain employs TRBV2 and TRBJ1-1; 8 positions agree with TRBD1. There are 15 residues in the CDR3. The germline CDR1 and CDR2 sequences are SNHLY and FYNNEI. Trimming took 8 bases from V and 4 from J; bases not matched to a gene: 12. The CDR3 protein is CASSNQGARSTEAFF. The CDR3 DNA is TGTGCCAGCTCAAACCAGGGGGCGCGTAGCACTGAAGCTTTCTTT.

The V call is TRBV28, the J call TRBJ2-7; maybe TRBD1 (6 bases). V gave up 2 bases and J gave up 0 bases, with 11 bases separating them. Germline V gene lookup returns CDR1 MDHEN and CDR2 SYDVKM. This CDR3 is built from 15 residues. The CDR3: CASSLGQGPSYEQYF. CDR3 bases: TGTGCCAGCAGTTTAGGGCAGGGGCCCTCCTACGAGCAGTACTTC.

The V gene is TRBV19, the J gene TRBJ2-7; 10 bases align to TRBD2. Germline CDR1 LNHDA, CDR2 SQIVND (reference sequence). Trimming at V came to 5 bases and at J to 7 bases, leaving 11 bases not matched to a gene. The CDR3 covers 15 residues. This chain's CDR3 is CASSELTSGSLEQYF. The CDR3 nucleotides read TGTGCCAGTAGTGAATTGACTAGCGGGTCCCTTGAGCAGTACTTC.

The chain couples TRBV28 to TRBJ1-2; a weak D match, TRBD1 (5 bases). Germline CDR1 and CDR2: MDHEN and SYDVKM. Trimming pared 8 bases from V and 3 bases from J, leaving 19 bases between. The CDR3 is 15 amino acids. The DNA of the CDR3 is TGTGCCAGCTTCGATGGGGCGCGGTGGGACTATGGCTACACCTTC. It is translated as CASFDGARWDYGYTF.

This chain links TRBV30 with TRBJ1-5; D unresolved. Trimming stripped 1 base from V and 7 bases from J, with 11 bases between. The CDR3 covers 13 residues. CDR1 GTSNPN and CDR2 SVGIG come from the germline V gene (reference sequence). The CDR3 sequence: CAWSAEWAQPQHF. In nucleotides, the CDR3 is TGTGCCTGGAGTGCCGAGTGGGCCCAGCCCCAGCATTTT.

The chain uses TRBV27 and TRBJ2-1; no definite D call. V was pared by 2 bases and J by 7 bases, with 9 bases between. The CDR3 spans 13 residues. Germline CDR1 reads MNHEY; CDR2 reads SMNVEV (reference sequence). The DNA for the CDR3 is TGTGCCAGCAGTTTAGCGGAACTTAATGAGCAGTTCTTC. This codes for CASSLAELNEQFF.

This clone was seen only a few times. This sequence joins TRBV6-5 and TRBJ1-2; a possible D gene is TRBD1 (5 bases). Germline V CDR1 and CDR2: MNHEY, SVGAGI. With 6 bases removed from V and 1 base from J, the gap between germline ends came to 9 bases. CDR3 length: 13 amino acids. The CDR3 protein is CASSPRGNYGYTF. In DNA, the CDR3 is TGTGCCAGCAGCCCTAGGGGTAACTATGGCTACACCTTC.

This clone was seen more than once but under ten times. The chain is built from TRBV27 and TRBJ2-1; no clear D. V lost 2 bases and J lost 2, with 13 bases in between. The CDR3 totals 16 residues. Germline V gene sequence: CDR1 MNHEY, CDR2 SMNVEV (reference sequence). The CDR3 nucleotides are TGTGCCAGCAGTTTAACCGGAGTGTCCCCCTACAATGAGCAGTTCTTC. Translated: CASSLTGVSPYNEQFF.

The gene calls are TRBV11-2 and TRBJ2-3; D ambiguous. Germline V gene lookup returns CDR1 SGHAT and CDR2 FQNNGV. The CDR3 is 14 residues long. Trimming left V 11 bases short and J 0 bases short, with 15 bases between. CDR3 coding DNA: TGTGCCGGAGCAAACATTCCGAGCACAGATACGCAGTATTTT. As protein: CAGANIPSTDTQYF. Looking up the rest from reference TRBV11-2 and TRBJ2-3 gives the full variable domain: EAGVAQSPRYKIIEKRQSVAFWCNPISGHATLYWYQQILGQGPKLLIQFQNNGVVDDSQLPKDRFSAERLKGVDSTLKIQPAKLEDSAVYLCAGANIPSTDTQYFGPGTRLTVL.

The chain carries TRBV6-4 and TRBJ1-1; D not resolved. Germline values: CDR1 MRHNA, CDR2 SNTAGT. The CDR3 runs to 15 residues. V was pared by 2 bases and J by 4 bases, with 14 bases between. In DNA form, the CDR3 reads TGTGCCAGCAGTGACGGATCGGGGTCTAGCACTGAAGCTTTCTTT. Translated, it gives CASSDGSGSSTEAFF.

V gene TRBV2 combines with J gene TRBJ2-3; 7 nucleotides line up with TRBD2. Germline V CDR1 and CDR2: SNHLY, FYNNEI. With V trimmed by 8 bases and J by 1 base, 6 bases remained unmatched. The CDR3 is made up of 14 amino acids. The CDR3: CASVQAGRTDTQYF. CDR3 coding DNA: TGTGCCAGCGTACAAGCGGGGCGCACAGATACGCAGTATTTT.

CDR3 loop: CASSLRQGGNTEAFF. In nucleotides, the CDR3 is TGTGCCAGCAGCCTCAGACAGGGGGGGAACACTGAAGCTTTCTTT. The chain links TRBV5-6 to TRBJ1-1, with 9 positions matching TRBD1. The V and J ends lost 4 bases and 1 base, in that order; junction bases with no gene match: 5. This CDR3 spans 15 amino acids. Germline V lookup: CDR1 SGHDT, CDR2 YYEEEE.

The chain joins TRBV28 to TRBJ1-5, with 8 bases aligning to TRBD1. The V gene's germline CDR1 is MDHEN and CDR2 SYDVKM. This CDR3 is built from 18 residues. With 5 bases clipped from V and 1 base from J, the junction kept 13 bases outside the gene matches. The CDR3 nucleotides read TGTGCCAGCAGTCTACCCCAGGACAGGGAGGAGAGCAATCAGCCCCAGCATTTT. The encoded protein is CASSLPQDREESNQPQHF.

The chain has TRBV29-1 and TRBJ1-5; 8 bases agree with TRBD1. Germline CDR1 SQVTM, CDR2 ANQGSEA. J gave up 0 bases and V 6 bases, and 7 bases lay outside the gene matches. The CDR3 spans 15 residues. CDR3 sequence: CSVTGESSSNQPQHF. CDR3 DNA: TGCAGCGTGACAGGGGAGTCGAGTAGCAATCAGCCCCAGCATTTT.

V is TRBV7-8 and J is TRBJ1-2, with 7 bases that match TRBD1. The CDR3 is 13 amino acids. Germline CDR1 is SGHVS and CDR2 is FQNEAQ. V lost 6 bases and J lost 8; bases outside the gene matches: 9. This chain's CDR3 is CASRLRQGEGYTF. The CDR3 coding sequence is TGTGCCAGCAGACTAAGACAGGGTGAGGGCTACACCTTC.

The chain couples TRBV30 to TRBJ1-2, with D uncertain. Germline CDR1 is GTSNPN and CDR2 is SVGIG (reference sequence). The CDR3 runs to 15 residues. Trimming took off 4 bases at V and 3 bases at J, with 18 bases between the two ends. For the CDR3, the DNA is TGTGCCTGGACCCTGGCGGGAGTCCGGGACTATGGCTACACCTTC. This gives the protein CAWTLAGVRDYGYTF.

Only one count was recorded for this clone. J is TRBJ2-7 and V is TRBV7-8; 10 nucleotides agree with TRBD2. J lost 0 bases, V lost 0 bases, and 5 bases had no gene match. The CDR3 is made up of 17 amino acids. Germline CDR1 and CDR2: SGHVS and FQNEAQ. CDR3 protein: CASSLAASGSLSYEQYF. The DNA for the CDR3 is TGTGCCAGCAGCTTAGCGGCTAGCGGGAGCCTCTCCTACGAGCAGTACTTC.

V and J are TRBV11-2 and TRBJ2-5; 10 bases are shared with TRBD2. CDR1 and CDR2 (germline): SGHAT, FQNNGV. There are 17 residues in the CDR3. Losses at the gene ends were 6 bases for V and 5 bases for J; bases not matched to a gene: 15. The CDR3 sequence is CASRPLAGATKGETQYF. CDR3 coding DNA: TGTGCCAGCAGACCCCTAGCGGGGGCTACCAAGGGGGAGACCCAGTACTTC. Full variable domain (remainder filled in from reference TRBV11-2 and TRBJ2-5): EAGVAQSPRYKIIEKRQSVAFWCNPISGHATLYWYQQILGQGPKLLIQFQNNGVVDDSQLPKDRFSAERLKGVDSTLKIQPAKLEDSAVYLCASRPLAGATKGETQYFGPGTRLLVL.

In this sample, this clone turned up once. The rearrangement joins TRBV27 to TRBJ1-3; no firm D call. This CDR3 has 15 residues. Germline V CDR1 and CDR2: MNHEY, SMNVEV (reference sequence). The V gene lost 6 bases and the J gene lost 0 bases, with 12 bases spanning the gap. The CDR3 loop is CASSPKKFSGNTIYF. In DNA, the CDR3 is TGTGCCAGCAGCCCTAAGAAGTTCTCTGGAAACACCATATATTTT.